The clone carrying this TCR beta chain has a single count. This specimen comes from a study of T cell responses to AZD1222 COVID-19 vaccine. Assay used: immunoSEQ multiplex PCR; TCRdb lists only in-frame clones, some missing. Here the sample spans 150,000 to 160,000 clones, approximately 91% being singletons. The clonotype originates from an adult who received the AZD1222 COVID-19 vaccine. The specimen was peripheral blood, collected 28 days after the second AZD1222 dose.

Here the CDR3 reads CASSRQGETQYF. As DNA, the CDR3 is TGTGCCAGCAGTCGACAGGGAGAGACCCAGTACTTC. The gene calls are TRBV12-3 or TRBV12-4 and TRBJ2-5, with 7 nucleotides matching TRBD1. CDR3 length: 12 residues. V gave up 5 bases and J gave up 4 bases; unmatched junction bases: 1.